This TCR beta chain originates from a study of T cell responses to AZD1222 COVID-19 vaccine. Repertoires were generated with immunoSEQ multiplex PCR, while TCRdb's copy carries only in-frame clones and drops some. The sample shows 150,000 or so clones, about 90% of them seen only once. This CDR3 contains 15 residues. Trimming took 4 bases from V and 5 from J; bases not matched to a gene: 10. CDR1 and CDR2 from the germline V gene are MNHNY and SVGAGI (reference sequence). This specimen was peripheral blood, taken 28 days after the second AZD1222 dose. J is TRBJ2-7 and V is TRBV6-6; 8 bases align to TRBD1. This receptor was taken from an adult who received the AZD1222 COVID-19 vaccine. The DNA for the CDR3 is TGTGCCAGCAGTTCGTCCGAGACAGGGGCTAACGAGCAGTACTTC. This encodes CASSSSETGANEQYF.